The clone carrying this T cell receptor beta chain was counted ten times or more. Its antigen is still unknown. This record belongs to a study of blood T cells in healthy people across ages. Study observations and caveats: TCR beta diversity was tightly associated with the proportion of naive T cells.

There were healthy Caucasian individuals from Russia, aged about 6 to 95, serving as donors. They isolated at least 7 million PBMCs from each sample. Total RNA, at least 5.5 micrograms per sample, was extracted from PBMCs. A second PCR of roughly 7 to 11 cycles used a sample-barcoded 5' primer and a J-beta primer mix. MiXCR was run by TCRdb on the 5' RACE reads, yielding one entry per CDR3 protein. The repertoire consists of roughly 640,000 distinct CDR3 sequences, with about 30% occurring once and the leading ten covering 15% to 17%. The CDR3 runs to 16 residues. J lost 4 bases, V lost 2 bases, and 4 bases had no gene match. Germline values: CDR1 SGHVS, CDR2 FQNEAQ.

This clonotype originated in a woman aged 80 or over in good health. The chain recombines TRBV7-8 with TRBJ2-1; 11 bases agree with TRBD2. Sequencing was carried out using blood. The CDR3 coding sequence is TGTGCCAGCAGCTTAACTGGGACTAGCGGATACAATGAGCAGTTCTTC. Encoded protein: CASSLTGTSGYNEQFF.